A selection of T cell receptor beta chains follows, all from one sample in a study of T cells in Graves' hyperthyroidism and ophthalmopathy. Via MiXCR, TCRdb re-called the multiplex PCR reads, giving one row per CDR3 protein. The repertoire holds a few hundred thousand distinct CDR3 sequences, with about 14% as singletons. The specimen was blood. These receptors all come from a woman between 25 and 40 years old with Graves' ophthalmopathy. The CDR3 runs from the conserved cysteine through the conserved F or W. D genes are given only for firm matches. Clone size appears in some rows only: once, few, many, or a class for an expanded clone.

d_gene	v_gene	j_gene	abundance	CDR3nt	CDR3aa
.	TRBV19	TRBJ2-3	many	TGTGCCAGTAGCACCGGGCCCCGCACAGATACGCAGTATTTT	CASSTGPRTDTQYF
.	TRBV14	TRBJ1-1	few	TGTGCCAGCAGCTGGTCACGGGGCGTGGGGAACACTGAAGCTTTCTTT	CASSWSRGVGNTEAFF
.	TRBV24-1	TRBJ2-3	.	TGTGCCACCAGTGACCGAGGGGTCACAGATACGCAGTATTTT	CATSDRGVTDTQYF
.	TRBV28	TRBJ2-2	once	TGTGCCAGCAGTTTAGTAATCACCGGGGCCGGGGAGCTGTTTTTT	CASSLVITGAGELFF
TRBD2	TRBV20-1	TRBJ2-1	many	TGCAGTGCTCCCCGACTAGCGGGGGCCGTCGTTGAGCAGTTCTTC	CSAPRLAGAVVEQFF
.	TRBV28	TRBJ1-5	many	TGTGCCAGTCAGGAGGGCAATCAGCCCCAGCATTTT	CASQEGNQPQHF
.	TRBV7-8	TRBJ2-7	many	TGTGCCAGCAGCCAGACGCAGGGGTACGAGCAGTACTTC	CASSQTQGYEQYF
.	TRBV6-1	TRBJ1-6	.	TGTGCCAGCAGTGATGAAGCGTATAATTCACCCCTCCACTTT	CASSDEAYNSPLHF
TRBD2	TRBV7-9	TRBJ2-1	many	TGTGCCAGCAGCGGCAGGGTCGGGACTAGCGGGGGGGCCCCCTACAATGAGCAGTTCTTC	CASSGRVGTSGGAPYNEQFF
TRBD2	TRBV27	TRBJ2-5	few	TGTGCCAGCAGGGCGGTAGCGGGGGGCGAGACCCAGTACTTC	CASRAVAGGETQYF
TRBD1	TRBV28	TRBJ1-1	.	TGTGCCAGCAGTTTATGGGGACAGGGGATGAGAGCTTTCTTT	CASSLWGQGMRAFF
TRBD2	TRBV7-9	TRBJ2-5	many	TGTGCCAGCAGCTTCGGAACCGAGCGGGGGGGGAAAGAGACCCAGTACTTC	CASSFGTERGGKETQYF
TRBD1	TRBV12-3/TRBV12-4	TRBJ1-5	many	TGTGCCAGCAGTTTACTCGCAGGGGGCTTACAGCCCCAGCATTTT	CASSLLAGGLQPQHF
.	TRBV28	TRBJ2-7	many	TGTGCCAGCAGAGGGTTGGGCGACGAGCAGTACTTC	CASRGLGDEQYF
.	TRBV28	TRBJ2-2	many	TGTGCCAGCAGCTTTCAGGGGTCGAACACCGGGGAGCTGTTTTTT	CASSFQGSNTGELFF
.	TRBV7-2	TRBJ1-5	many	TGTGCCAGCAGCTTCCAGGGAGAGCGACAGCCCCAGCATTTT	CASSFQGERQPQHF
.	TRBV20-1	TRBJ1-5	many	TGCAGTGCTAGAGATAGGGAGTTGACAAAGCCCCAGCATTTT	CSARDRELTKPQHF
.	TRBV12-3/TRBV12-4	TRBJ1-6	many	TGTGCCAGCAGTTCGCGAGGAGCGGATTCACCCCTCCACTTT	CASSSRGADSPLHF
TRBD2	TRBV20-1	TRBJ2-7	.	TGCAGTGCTAGAGATCGGGGGGTTGAGGTGTTATCCTACGAGCAGTACTTC	CSARDRGVEVLSYEQYF
.	TRBV14	TRBJ2-3	few	TGTGCCAGCAGCCAAGCAACTAGAAGATCAGATACGCAGTATTTT	CASSQATRRSDTQYF
TRBD1	TRBV6-1	TRBJ1-3	few	TGTGCCAGCAGTCACGGGACAGGCCCTGGAAACACCATATATTTT	CASSHGTGPGNTIYF
.	TRBV20-1	TRBJ1-2	many	TGCAGTGCTAGCGGGATGAACTATGGCTACACCTTC	CSASGMNYGYTF
TRBD1	TRBV15	TRBJ1-1	many	TGTGCCACCAGCGGACCGGGACAGGGTACAACTGAAGCTTTCTTT	CATSGPGQGTTEAFF
.	TRBV5-5	TRBJ2-3	many	TGTGCCAGCAGCTTCACCGCATTCCGGCCCGCGGGGGCGGATACGCAGTATTTT	CASSFTAFRPAGADTQYF
.	TRBV6-1	TRBJ1-6	many	TGTGCCAGCATAGTGTCCTATAATTCACCCCTCCACTTT	CASIVSYNSPLHF
TRBD1	TRBV5-5	TRBJ2-3	many	TGTGCCAGCGACCCGAAGGGGACAGACACAGATACGCAGTATTTT	CASDPKGTDTDTQYF
TRBD1	TRBV5-1	TRBJ1-5	many	TGCGCCAGCAGCGGGACAGGGGGCGAGTACGGAAATCAGCCCCAGCATTTT	CASSGTGGEYGNQPQHF
.	TRBV6-5	TRBJ2-2	few	TGTGCCAGCAGTTACAACGGCCCCGGGGGTGGGGCCGGGGAGCTGTTTTTT	CASSYNGPGGGAGELFF
TRBD2	TRBV2	TRBJ2-1	many	TGTGCCAGCAGGGGAACTAGCGGGGTCTACAATGAGCAGTTCTTC	CASRGTSGVYNEQFF
.	TRBV7-9	TRBJ2-5	many	TGTGCCAGCAGCCCGCCTGCAGGGTCGGAGACCCAGTACTTC	CASSPPAGSETQYF
.	TRBV10-2	TRBJ1-3	.	TGCGCCAGCCGAAGTACAGTATCTGGAAACACCATATATTTT	CASRSTVSGNTIYF
.	TRBV2	TRBJ2-3	many	TGTGCCAGCCTCAGCACAACGAGCACAGATACGCAGTATTTT	CASLSTTSTDTQYF
TRBD1	TRBV5-4	TRBJ2-2	.	TGTGCCAGCAGCGTTTCCATTAGACAGGGAGCCGGGGAGCTGTTTTTT	CASSVSIRQGAGELFF
TRBD1	TRBV6-1	TRBJ1-4	few	TGTGCCAGCAGCCCTGGACAGGGAAACGCCGAAAAACTGTTTTTT	CASSPGQGNAEKLFF
.	TRBV7-9	TRBJ2-5	few	TGTGCCAGCAGCCATCTTTTTAAGGGACTCGGTAAAGAGACCCAGTACTTC	CASSHLFKGLGKETQYF
TRBD1	TRBV5-1	TRBJ1-4	many	TGTGCCAGCAGCCTCGGGACAGGGAACGAAAAACTGTTTTTT	CASSLGTGNEKLFF
.	TRBV6-2/TRBV6-3	TRBJ2-3	.	TGTGCCAGCAGTTACTCGATATTGTCCTGGGGGGGCACAGATACGCAGTATTTT	CASSYSILSWGGTDTQYF
TRBD1	TRBV20-1	TRBJ2-2	many	TGCAGTGCCTGGGACAGGGTGACCACCGGGGAGCTGTTTTTT	CSAWDRVTTGELFF
TRBD2	TRBV11-2	TRBJ2-3	few	TGTGCCAGCAGCTTAGCTCTGGGACTAGCGGGGGGGTTTACAGATACGCAGTATTTT	CASSLALGLAGGFTDTQYF
TRBD1	TRBV19	TRBJ1-2	few	TGTGCCAGTAGTACCCGTTGGGACAGGCAGTTGGATGGCTACACCTTC	CASSTRWDRQLDGYTF
.	TRBV3-1	TRBJ1-1	many	TGTGCCAGCAGCCAAGGACAGCGGAACACTGAAGCTTTCTTT	CASSQGQRNTEAFF
.	TRBV28	TRBJ1-1	many	TGTGCCAGCACCCGTGGGGGGCCGAACACTGAAGCTTTCTTT	CASTRGGPNTEAFF
TRBD2	TRBV20-1	TRBJ2-1	many	TGCAGTGCTAGAGATACTAGCGGGGGGGCCTGGAATGAGCAGTTCTTC	CSARDTSGGAWNEQFF
.	TRBV2	TRBJ2-1	many	TGTGCCAGCAGGCCCGGAAGCTTTGAGCAGTTCTTC	CASRPGSFEQFF
TRBD2	TRBV7-2	TRBJ2-3	many	TGTGCCAGCAGCTTAGGTGCTAGCGGGGGTAATACGCAGTATTTT	CASSLGASGGNTQYF
TRBD1	TRBV27	TRBJ1-1	.	TGTGCCAGCAGTTATAGGGGGACAGGGGCCACTGAAGCTTTCTTT	CASSYRGTGATEAFF